This T cell receptor (beta chain) was captured in a study of cytomegalovirus exposure and HLA in healthy donors. With 7 bases removed from V and 4 bases from J, the gap between germline ends came to 11 bases. CDR3 size: 13 residues. Germline CDR1 is LNHDA and CDR2 is SQIVND (reference sequence). The PCR employed 60 Vbeta primers together with 13 Jbeta primers. Method: immunoSEQ multiplex PCR; TCRdb's copy keeps in-frame clones and lacks some. The sample shows around 190,000 clones, under 80% of them seen only once. Notes on the study in general: CMV serostatus was the only recorded immune exposure for donors.

As concerns this clone: Its matching antigen is unknown.

The sequencing sample was made of PBMCs. The gene calls are TRBV19 and TRBJ2-1, with D possibly being TRBD1 (6 bases). This TCR derives from a young man in good health and CMV-seropositive. CDR3 region: CASMAGQYNEQFF. In nucleotides, the CDR3 is TGTGCCAGTATGGCAGGACAGTACAATGAGCAGTTCTTC.